This T cell receptor (beta chain) was identified in a study of human T cells and chemical hapten exposure. The wider study: On about 2 cm by about 2 cm of upper inner arm skin, sensitization was performed with 2% DPC. Across samples, TCR yields varied, mostly owing to small differences in pooled library volumes. Study-level points and caveats: Patch test score was positively correlated with the counts of TCRs that had expanded at PT1. Against controls, expanded TCRs gave rise to significantly more large CDR3 similarity clusters.

Comments on this clonotype: The antigen remains unidentified.

TCRdb called the RACE reads again in MiXCR, with one record for every CDR3 protein. The table has about 350,000 distinct CDR3 sequences, about 6% seen once. Time point specified: patch test 2, 6 weeks after DPC sensitization. The treatment here: therapeutic diphenylcyclopropenone sensitization with weekly scalp DPC. This CDR3 comprises 12 residues. V shed 6 bases and J 9 bases; nucleotides not matched to a gene: 6. V and J are TRBV12-3 or TRBV12-4 and TRBJ2-7, with 9 nucleotides matching TRBD1. This receptor was obtained from a woman aged 18-35 years with alopecia areata. Some clones in this sample may be carry-over from other donors' samples. Sample: whole blood, taken in connection with sensitization to the hapten diphenylcyclopropenone (DPC). The chain's CDR3 is CASSDRGVGQYF. CDR3 sequence (DNA): TGTGCCAGCAGCGACAGGGGGGTAGGGCAGTACTTC.